The rows below give T cell receptor beta chains drawn from one sample of a study of graft-versus-host responses after intestinal transplantation. Generated by immunoSEQ multiplex PCR, the TCRdb table keeps only in-frame clones and is missing some. The sample contains tens of thousands of clones, 75% to 90% of which appear only once. Antigen specificity for these receptors is unknown. Sample: unstimulated CD4+ T cells sorted from spleen or lymph node cells, taken before intestinal transplant. Every receptor here comes from a human donor who received an intestinal transplant. The CDR3 runs from the conserved cysteine through the conserved F or W. Each record gives: CDR3 protein, CDR3 DNA, CDR3 length, clone size, J gene, D gene, V gene. D genes are given only for firm matches. Size is omitted from some rows. Given values are once, few, many or a class for expanded clones.

CDR3: CASSRKPTGTGAYNEQFF; DNA: TGCGCCAGCAGCCGTAAGCCCACCGGGACAGGGGCCTACAATGAGCAGTTCTTC; length: 18; size: NA; J: TRBJ2-1; D: TRBD1; V: TRBV5-1
CDR3: CASSDEFGEQFF; DNA: TGTGCCAGCAGTGATGAGTTCGGGGAGCAGTTCTTC; length: 12; size: NA; J: TRBJ2-1; D: NA; V: TRBV2
CDR3: CASSHQGDSKETQYF; DNA: TGCGCCAGCAGCCACCAGGGTGACAGCAAAGAGACCCAGTACTTC; length: 15; size: NA; J: TRBJ2-5; D: NA; V: TRBV5-1
CDR3: CASSFQTTGSQHF; DNA: TGTGCCAGCAGCTTTCAGACGACTGGGTCCCAGCATTTT; length: 13; size: NA; J: TRBJ1-5; D: NA; V: TRBV5-6
CDR3: CASSEGGLGTGSPGELFF; DNA: TGTGCCAGCAGTGAGGGGGGCCTTGGGACAGGGAGTCCCGGGGAGCTGTTTTTT; length: 18; size: NA; J: TRBJ2-2; D: TRBD1; V: TRBV6-1
CDR3: CASSEAGRDQPQHF; DNA: TGTGCCAGCAGTGAAGCAGGGAGGGACCAGCCCCAGCATTTT; length: 14; size: few; J: TRBJ1-5; D: NA; V: TRBV2
CDR3: CASSVSGGEKLFF; DNA: TGTGCCAGCAGCGTTTCGGGGGGGGAAAAACTGTTTTTT; length: 13; size: NA; J: TRBJ1-4; D: NA; V: TRBV9
CDR3: CASSLGGGGIPRNEQFF; DNA: TGTGCCAGCAGCTTAGGAGGCGGGGGGATCCCCCGGAATGAGCAGTTCTTC; length: 17; size: NA; J: TRBJ2-1; D: TRBD2; V: TRBV11-3
CDR3: CASSQSRDRQMNTEAFF; DNA: TGCGCCAGCAGTCAATCGCGCGACAGGCAAATGAACACTGAAGCTTTCTTT; length: 17; size: NA; J: TRBJ1-1; D: NA; V: TRBV23-1
CDR3: CASRPGHLRDTEAFF; DNA: TGTGCCAGCAGACCGGGACACTTGAGGGACACTGAAGCTTTCTTT; length: 15; size: NA; J: TRBJ1-1; D: NA; V: TRBV25-1
CDR3: CASSPLRNPQGEQYF; DNA: TGCGCCAGCAGCCCCTTGCGTAACCCCCAGGGCGAGCAGTACTTC; length: 15; size: NA; J: TRBJ2-7; D: NA; V: TRBV5-1
CDR3: CASSQGRGAPIMDTQYF; DNA: TGCGCCAGCAGCCAAGGTCGGGGGGCCCCCATTATGGATACGCAGTATTTT; length: 17; size: NA; J: TRBJ2-3; D: NA; V: TRBV4-1
CDR3: CASRSTGSADTQYF; DNA: TGTGCCAGCAGGTCCACAGGGTCCGCAGATACGCAGTATTTT; length: 14; size: NA; J: TRBJ2-3; D: NA; V: TRBV6-5
CDR3: CASSPKPGQGRNEQYF; DNA: TGCGCCAGCAGCCCAAAACCGGGACAGGGAAGGAACGAGCAGTACTTC; length: 16; size: NA; J: TRBJ2-7; D: TRBD1; V: TRBV5-1
CDR3: CAISGGVNYGYTF; DNA: TGTGCCATCAGTGGGGGGGTAAACTATGGCTACACCTTC; length: 13; size: NA; J: TRBJ1-2; D: NA; V: TRBV10-3
CDR3: CASSLAPGLGNIQYF; DNA: TGTGCCAGCAGCTTAGCCCCGGGACTAGGAAACATTCAGTACTTC; length: 15; size: NA; J: TRBJ2-4; D: TRBD2; V: TRBV7-6
CDR3: CASSQPGGATDTQYF; DNA: TGTGCCAGCAGCCAGCCCGGGGGAGCCACAGATACGCAGTATTTT; length: 15; size: NA; J: TRBJ2-3; D: NA; V: TRBV5-6
CDR3: CASSVDHRANYGYTF; DNA: TGTGCCAGCAGCGTAGATCATAGAGCTAACTATGGCTACACCTTC; length: 15; size: few; J: TRBJ1-2; D: NA; V: TRBV9
CDR3: CASSQGHPNTEAFF; DNA: TGCGCCAGCAGTCAGGGACACCCGAACACTGAAGCTTTCTTT; length: 14; size: NA; J: TRBJ1-1; D: NA; V: TRBV23-1
CDR3: CASSLIAGASYEQYF; DNA: TGTGCCAGCAGCTTAATAGCGGGGGCCTCCTACGAGCAGTACTTC; length: 15; size: NA; J: TRBJ2-7; D: TRBD2; V: TRBV11-2
CDR3: CASSLGTANTEAFF; DNA: TGTGCCAGCAGCTTAGGGACAGCGAACACTGAAGCTTTCTTT; length: 14; size: NA; J: TRBJ1-1; D: NA; V: TRBV7-8
CDR3: CASSRDRAPGNTIYF; DNA: TGTGCCAGCAGTCGGGACAGGGCTCCTGGAAACACCATATATTTT; length: 15; size: NA; J: TRBJ1-3; D: TRBD1; V: TRBV2
CDR3: CASSRAGVSNTQYF; DNA: TGCGCCAGCAGCAGAGCGGGGGTATCGAATACGCAGTATTTT; length: 14; size: NA; J: TRBJ2-3; D: TRBD2; V: TRBV5-1
CDR3: CASSENIGTRETQYF; DNA: TGTGCCAGCAGCGAAAACATTGGGACTCGGGAGACCCAGTACTTC; length: 15; size: NA; J: TRBJ2-5; D: NA; V: TRBV9
CDR3: CASSFGGPQPQHF; DNA: TGTGCCAGCAGCTTCGGGGGGCCTCAGCCCCAGCATTTT; length: 13; size: NA; J: TRBJ1-5; D: NA; V: TRBV7-2
CDR3: CASSEQGNYGYTF; DNA: TGTGCCAGCAGTGAACAGGGTAACTATGGCTACACCTTC; length: 13; size: NA; J: TRBJ1-2; D: NA; V: TRBV2
CDR3: CASSLLGGALEQYF; DNA: TGTGCCAGCAGCTTGTTAGGGGGGGCGTTAGAGCAGTACTTC; length: 14; size: NA; J: TRBJ2-7; D: NA; V: TRBV7-2
CDR3: CASSLQGPVYNEQFF; DNA: TGTGCCAGCAGTCTTCAGGGTCCCGTTTACAATGAGCAGTTCTTC; length: 15; size: NA; J: TRBJ2-1; D: NA; V: TRBV2
CDR3: CASSPRAASNYGYTF; DNA: TGTGCCAGCTCACCACGTGCAGCTAGTAACTATGGCTACACCTTC; length: 15; size: NA; J: TRBJ1-2; D: NA; V: TRBV18
CDR3: CASSKTGSYEQYF; DNA: TGTGCCAGTAGTAAGACAGGCTCCTACGAGCAGTACTTC; length: 13; size: NA; J: TRBJ2-7; D: NA; V: TRBV19
CDR3: CASSSRDSLIHEKLFF; DNA: TGTGCCAGCAGTTCAAGGGACAGCCTAATTCATGAAAAACTGTTTTTT; length: 16; size: NA; J: TRBJ1-4; D: TRBD1; V: TRBV6-6